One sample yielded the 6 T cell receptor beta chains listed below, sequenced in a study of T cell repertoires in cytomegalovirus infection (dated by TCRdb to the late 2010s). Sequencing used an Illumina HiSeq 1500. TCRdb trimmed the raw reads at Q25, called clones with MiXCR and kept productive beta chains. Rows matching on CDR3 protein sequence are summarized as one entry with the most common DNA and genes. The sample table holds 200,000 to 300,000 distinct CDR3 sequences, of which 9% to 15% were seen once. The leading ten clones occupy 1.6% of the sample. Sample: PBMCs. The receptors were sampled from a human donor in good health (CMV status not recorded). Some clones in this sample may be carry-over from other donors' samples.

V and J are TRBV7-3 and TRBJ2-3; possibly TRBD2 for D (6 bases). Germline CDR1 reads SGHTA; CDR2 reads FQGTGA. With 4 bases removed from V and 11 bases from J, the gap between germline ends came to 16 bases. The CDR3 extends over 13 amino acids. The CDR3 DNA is TGTGCCAGCAGCTCTACCCGGGACTCACGGCAGTATTTT. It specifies CASSSTRDSRQYF.

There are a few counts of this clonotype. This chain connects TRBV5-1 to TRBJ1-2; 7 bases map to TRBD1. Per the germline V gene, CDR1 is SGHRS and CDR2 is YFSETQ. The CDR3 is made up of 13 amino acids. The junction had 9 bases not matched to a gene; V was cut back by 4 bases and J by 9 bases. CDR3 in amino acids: CASSVDRERSYTF. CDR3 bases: TGCGCCAGCAGCGTTGACAGGGAGCGAAGCTACACCTTC.

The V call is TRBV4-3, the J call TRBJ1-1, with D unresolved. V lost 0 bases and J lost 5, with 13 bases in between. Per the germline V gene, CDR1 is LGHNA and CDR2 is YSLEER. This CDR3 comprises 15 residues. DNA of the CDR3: TGCGCCAGCAGCCAAGATATAAGCCGCGGGACTGAAGCTTTCTTT. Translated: CASSQDISRGTEAFF.

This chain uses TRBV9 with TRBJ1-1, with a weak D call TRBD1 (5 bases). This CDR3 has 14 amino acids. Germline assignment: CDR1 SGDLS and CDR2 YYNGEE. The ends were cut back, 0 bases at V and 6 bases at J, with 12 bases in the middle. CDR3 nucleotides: TGTGCCAGCAGCGTAGGAGGGGTAGGCTCTGAAGCTTTCTTT. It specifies CASSVGGVGSEAFF.

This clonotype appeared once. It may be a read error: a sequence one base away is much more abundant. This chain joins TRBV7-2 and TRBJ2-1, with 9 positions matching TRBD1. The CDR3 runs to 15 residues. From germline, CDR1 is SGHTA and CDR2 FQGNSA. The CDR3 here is CANSRDRGGGNEQFF. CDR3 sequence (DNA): TGTGCCAACAGCAGAGACAGGGGGGGGGGTAATGAGCAGTTCTTC.

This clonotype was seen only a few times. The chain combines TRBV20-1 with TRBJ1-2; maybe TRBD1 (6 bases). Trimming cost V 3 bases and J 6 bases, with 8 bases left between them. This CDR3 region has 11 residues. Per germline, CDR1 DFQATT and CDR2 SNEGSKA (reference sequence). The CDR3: CSASSGDGYTF. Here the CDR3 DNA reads TGCAGTGCTAGTTCAGGGGATGGCTACACCTTC.